These T cell receptor beta chains were read from a single sample in a study of blood T cell repertoires in COVID-19. Sequencing was performed with immunoSEQ multiplex PCR; in TCRdb, only in-frame clones are kept and a portion is missing. The data hold approximately 28,000 clones, with about nine tenths observed a single time. The specimen was peripheral blood. The receptors were gathered from a man aged 65-85 years with active or convalescent COVID-19. Each CDR3 is given with its conserved first and last residue. A D gene is named only where the DNA matches it firmly. Some rows mark clone size as missing; the rest say once, few, many or name a class of expanded clone.

size | J | D | V | CDR3 | DNA
NA | TRBJ2-7 | NA | TRBV6-1 | CASSERAGDRYEQYF | TGTGCCAGCAGTGAACGGGCAGGGGATCGGTACGAGCAGTACTTC
NA | TRBJ1-5 | NA | TRBV12-3/TRBV12-4 | CASSFQVNQPQHF | TGTGCCAGCAGTTTCCAGGTGAATCAGCCCCAGCATTTT
NA | TRBJ1-1 | NA | TRBV6-5 | CASTRDTSNTEAFF | TGTGCCAGCACCCGGGACACGTCGAACACTGAAGCTTTCTTT
NA | TRBJ2-1 | NA | TRBV6-1 | CASSENTIRASRQFF | TGTGCCAGCAGTGAAAATACTATCAGGGCGTCTCGGCAGTTCTTC
once | TRBJ1-2 | NA | TRBV19 | CASTTGRQSTNYGYTF | TGTGCCAGTACCACAGGCAGGCAGAGTACTAACTATGGCTACACCTTC
NA | TRBJ1-5 | NA | TRBV30 | CAWSGGWRQEPQHF | TGTGCCTGGAGTGGAGGGTGGAGGCAGGAGCCCCAGCATTTT
NA | TRBJ2-5 | NA | TRBV5-1 | CASSLGREETQYF | TGCGCCAGCAGCTTGGGTCGGGAAGAGACCCAGTACTTC
NA | TRBJ1-4 | NA | TRBV4-1 | CASREQGTTNEKLFF | TGCGCCAGCAGGGAGCAGGGGACGACTAATGAAAAACTGTTTTTT
NA | TRBJ1-1 | NA | TRBV11-1 | CASSFGDSEAFF | TGTGCCAGCAGCTTTGGGGACTCCGAAGCTTTCTTT
NA | TRBJ2-7 | TRBD1 | TRBV11-1 | CASSRRSGTDSYEQYF | TGTGCCAGCAGCCGACGTTCCGGGACAGACTCCTACGAGCAGTACTTC
NA | TRBJ1-1 | NA | TRBV3-1/TRBV3-2 | CASSPDGGRTEAFF | TGTGCCAGCAGTCCCGACGGAGGGAGGACTGAAGCTTTCTTT
NA | TRBJ2-1 | TRBD2 | TRBV27 | CASNAASGRVGNEQFF | TGTGCCAGCAATGCGGCTAGCGGGAGGGTTGGCAATGAGCAGTTCTTC
NA | TRBJ1-4 | TRBD1 | TRBV7-9 | CASSFGTANEKLFF | TGTGCCAGCAGCTTCGGGACAGCTAATGAAAAACTGTTTTTT
NA | TRBJ1-1 | NA | TRBV6-6 | CASSYSLRMNTEAFF | TGTGCCAGCAGTTACTCGCTGCGTATGAACACTGAAGCTTTCTTT
NA | TRBJ2-2 | NA | TRBV2 | CASVQENTGELFF | TGTGCCAGTGTACAGGAGAACACCGGGGAGCTGTTTTTT
NA | TRBJ1-4 | NA | TRBV28 | CASSLSIEKLFF | TGTGCCAGCAGTTTATCCATTGAAAAACTGTTTTTT
NA | TRBJ1-2 | TRBD1 | TRBV5-4 | CASSLGSGQGKNYGYTF | TGTGCCAGCAGCTTGGGTTCAGGACAGGGGAAGAACTATGGCTACACCTTC
NA | TRBJ1-6 | NA | TRBV9 | CASSVDVRYNSPLHF | TGTGCCAGCAGCGTAGATGTACGGTATAATTCACCCCTCCACTTT
NA | TRBJ1-5 | TRBD1 | TRBV6-5 | CASRVTGASNQPQHF | TGTGCCAGCAGGGTTACAGGGGCTAGCAATCAGCCCCAGCATTTT
NA | TRBJ2-3 | TRBD2 | TRBV27 | CASSSPRTSGRAVTDTQYF | TGTGCCAGCAGTTCCCCACGGACTAGCGGGAGGGCCGTTACAGATACGCAGTATTTT
NA | TRBJ1-2 | TRBD1 | TRBV7-2 | CASSGTGFRGYTF | TGTGCCAGCAGCGGGACAGGGTTTCGTGGCTACACCTTC
NA | TRBJ1-6 | TRBD1 | TRBV6-2/TRBV6-3 | CASSPRQGSSYNSPLHF | TGTGCCAGCAGCCCTAGACAGGGGAGCTCCTATAATTCACCCCTCCACTTT
few | TRBJ1-2 | NA | TRBV5-4 | CASSLESGDGYTF | TGTGCCAGCAGCTTGGAGTCAGGGGATGGCTACACCTTC
NA | TRBJ1-4 | NA | TRBV19 | CASSQIEGVANEKLFF | TGTGCCAGTAGTCAAATAGAGGGGGTGGCTAATGAAAAACTGTTTTTT
NA | TRBJ1-1 | NA | TRBV12-3/TRBV12-4 | CASSVPGNTEAFF | TGTGCCAGCAGTGTCCCCGGGAACACTGAAGCTTTCTTT
few | TRBJ1-1 | NA | TRBV20-1 | CSAIDLQGGPEAFF | TGCAGTGCTATTGACTTACAGGGTGGCCCTGAAGCTTTCTTT
once | TRBJ1-2 | TRBD1 | TRBV19 | CASSIDPDRAGYTF | TGTGCCAGTAGTATAGATCCGGACAGGGCAGGCTACACCTTC
NA | TRBJ2-2 | TRBD2 | TRBV9 | CASSYPSGRADTGELFF | TGTGCCAGCAGCTACCCTAGCGGGAGGGCGGATACCGGGGAGCTGTTTTTT
NA | TRBJ1-5 | NA | TRBV11-2 | CASSPGPGRSGNQPQHF | TGTGCCAGCAGCCCGGGCCCAGGGAGGTCTGGCAATCAGCCCCAGCATTTT
NA | TRBJ2-5 | TRBD1 | TRBV5-1 | CASRGQQSFETQYF | TGCGCCAGCAGGGGACAGCAATCTTTCGAGACCCAGTACTTC
NA | TRBJ1-5 | NA | TRBV12-3/TRBV12-4 | CASSFGNNQPQHF | TGTGCCAGCAGTTTTGGCAACAATCAGCCCCAGCATTTT
NA | TRBJ2-1 | NA | TRBV29-1 | CSAHVPPGEQFF | TGCAGCGCCCACGTCCCCCCGGGGGAGCAGTTCTTC
NA | TRBJ1-1 | TRBD1 | TRBV14 | CASSQLPGQGDTNEAFF | TGTGCCAGCAGCCAACTTCCGGGACAGGGTGATACTAATGAAGCTTTCTTT
NA | TRBJ1-1 | NA | TRBV5-8 | CASSPGGGVTTKAFF | TGTGCCAGCAGCCCGGGGGGGGGCGTAACGACGAAGGCTTTCTTT
NA | TRBJ2-5 | TRBD2 | TRBV6-5 | CASQGREGYGETQYF | TGTGCCAGCCAGGGGCGGGAGGGTTATGGAGAGACCCAGTACTTC
NA | TRBJ2-1 | TRBD2 | TRBV5-6 | CASSRGLAGVYNEQFF | TGTGCCAGCAGCAGGGGACTAGCGGGAGTCTACAATGAGCAGTTCTTC
NA | TRBJ1-2 | NA | TRBV6-5 | CASRRPTPGGYTF | TGTGCCAGCAGGAGACCGACCCCGGGTGGCTACACCTTC
NA | TRBJ1-2 | NA | TRBV19 | CASSIETLSAGYGYTF | TGTGCCAGTAGTATAGAGACGTTATCCGCGGGCTATGGCTACACCTTC
NA | TRBJ2-1 | TRBD2 | TRBV19 | CASSLAPPSLAGASNEQFF | TGTGCCAGTAGTCTTGCCCCCCCCTCACTAGCGGGAGCTTCAAATGAGCAGTTCTTC
NA | TRBJ1-1 | NA | TRBV5-1 | CASSLNSLNTEAFF | TGCGCCAGCAGCTTGAATTCCTTGAACACTGAAGCTTTCTTT
NA | TRBJ2-3 | TRBD2 | TRBV27 | CASSLRLAGAPDTQYF | TGTGCCAGCAGTTTACGACTAGCGGGAGCCCCCGATACGCAGTATTTT
few | TRBJ1-2 | NA | TRBV14 | CASSQDFRGGYTF | TGTGCCAGCAGCCAAGACTTTAGGGGTGGCTACACCTTC
NA | TRBJ1-2 | TRBD1 | TRBV7-2 | CASSPQDRENGYTF | TGTGCCAGCAGCCCCCAAGACAGGGAAAATGGCTACACCTTC
NA | TRBJ1-4 | NA | TRBV5-1 | CASSLGASNEKLFF | TGCGCCAGCAGCTTAGGGGCTTCTAATGAAAAACTGTTTTTT
NA | TRBJ2-1 | NA | TRBV27 | CASSLYRGSAYNEQFF | TGTGCCAGCAGTTTATATCGGGGTAGCGCCTACAATGAGCAGTTCTTC
NA | TRBJ2-1 | NA | TRBV7-2 | CASSLVSYNEQFF | TGTGCCAGCAGCTTAGTCAGCTACAATGAGCAGTTCTTC
once | TRBJ2-5 | TRBD2 | TRBV19 | CASSLSAGSSETQYF | TGTGCCAGTAGTTTGTCAGCGGGATCGTCGGAGACCCAGTACTTC
once | TRBJ2-2 | TRBD2 | TRBV5-1 | CASSNRTSAGELFF | TGCGCCAGCAGCAACCGGACTAGCGCCGGGGAGCTGTTTTTT
NA | TRBJ2-1 | NA | TRBV7-9 | CASSLKLQRGEQFF | TGTGCCAGCAGCTTAAAACTTCAGCGCGGTGAGCAGTTCTTC
once | TRBJ1-6 | TRBD1 | TRBV7-6 | CASSPGQGAESPLHF | TGTGCCAGCAGCCCCGGACAGGGGGCAGAATCACCCCTCCACTTT
NA | TRBJ2-5 | NA | TRBV19 | CASSITNQETQYF | TGTGCCAGTAGTATCACAAACCAAGAGACCCAGTACTTC
NA | TRBJ2-3 | TRBD2 | TRBV3-1/TRBV3-2 | CASSATSGTDTQYF | TGTGCCAGCAGCGCCACTAGCGGCACAGATACGCAGTATTTT
NA | TRBJ2-3 | NA | TRBV3-1/TRBV3-2 | CASSQAGELRGDTQYF | TGTGCCAGCAGCCAAGCGGGGGAACTCCGGGGAGATACGCAGTATTTT
NA | TRBJ2-7 | NA | TRBV3-1/TRBV3-2 | CASSRQGQREQYF | TGTGCCAGCAGCCGTCAAGGACAGCGCGAGCAGTACTTC
NA | TRBJ1-1 | NA | TRBV5-1 | CASSWGDRLSTEAFF | TGCGCCAGCAGCTGGGGGGACCGCCTCAGCACTGAAGCTTTCTTT
few | TRBJ2-2 | NA | TRBV6-5 | CASRATGTGTGELFF | TGTGCCAGCAGGGCAACAGGGACGGGTACCGGGGAGCTGTTTTTT
few | TRBJ2-5 | NA | TRBV3-1/TRBV3-2 | CASSQALGLIETQYF | TGTGCCAGCAGCCAAGCACTCGGACTAATAGAGACCCAGTACTTC
NA | TRBJ2-7 | NA | TRBV7-9 | CASSLAAGYEQYF | TGTGCCAGCAGCTTAGCGGCCGGGTACGAGCAGTACTTC